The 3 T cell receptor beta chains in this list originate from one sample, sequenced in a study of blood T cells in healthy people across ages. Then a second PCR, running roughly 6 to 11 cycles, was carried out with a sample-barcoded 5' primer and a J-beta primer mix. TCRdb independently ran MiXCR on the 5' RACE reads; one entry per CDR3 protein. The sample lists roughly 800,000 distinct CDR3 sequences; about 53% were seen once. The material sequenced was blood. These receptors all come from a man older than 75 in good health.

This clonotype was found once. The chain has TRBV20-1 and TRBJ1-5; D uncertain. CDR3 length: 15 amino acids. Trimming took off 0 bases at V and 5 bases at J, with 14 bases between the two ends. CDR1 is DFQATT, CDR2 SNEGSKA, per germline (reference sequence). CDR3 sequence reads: CSARDWAVNDQPQHF. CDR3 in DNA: TGCAGTGCTAGAGATTGGGCAGTCAACGATCAGCCCCAGCATTTT.

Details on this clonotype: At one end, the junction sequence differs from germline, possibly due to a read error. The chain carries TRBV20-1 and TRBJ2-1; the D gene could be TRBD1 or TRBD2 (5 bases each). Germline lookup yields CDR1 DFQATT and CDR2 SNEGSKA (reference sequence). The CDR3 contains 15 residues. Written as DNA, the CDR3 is TGCAGTGCTCTAGACATCGGGACGGCCAACAATGAGCGGTTCTTC. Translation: CSALDIGTANNERFF.

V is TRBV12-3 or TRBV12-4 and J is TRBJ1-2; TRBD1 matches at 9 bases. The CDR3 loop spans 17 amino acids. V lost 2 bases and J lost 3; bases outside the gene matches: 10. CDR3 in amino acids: CASSLFLRGQGYYGYTF. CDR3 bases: TGTGCCAGCAGTTTATTTCTCCGTGGACAGGGGTACTATGGCTACACCTTC.